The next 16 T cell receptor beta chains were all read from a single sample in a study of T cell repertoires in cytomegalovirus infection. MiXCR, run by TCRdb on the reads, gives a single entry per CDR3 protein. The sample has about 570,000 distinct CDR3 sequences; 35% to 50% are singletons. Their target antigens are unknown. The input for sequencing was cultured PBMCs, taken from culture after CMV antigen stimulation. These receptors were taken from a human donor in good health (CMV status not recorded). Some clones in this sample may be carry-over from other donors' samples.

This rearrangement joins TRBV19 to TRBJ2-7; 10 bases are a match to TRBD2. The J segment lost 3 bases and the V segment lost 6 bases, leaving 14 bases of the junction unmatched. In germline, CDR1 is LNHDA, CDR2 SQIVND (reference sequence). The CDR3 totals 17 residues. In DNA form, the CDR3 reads TGTGCCAGTAGCCGGGACAGTCGCGCTAGCGGGAGCTACGAGCAGTACTTC. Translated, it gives CASSRDSRASGSYEQYF.

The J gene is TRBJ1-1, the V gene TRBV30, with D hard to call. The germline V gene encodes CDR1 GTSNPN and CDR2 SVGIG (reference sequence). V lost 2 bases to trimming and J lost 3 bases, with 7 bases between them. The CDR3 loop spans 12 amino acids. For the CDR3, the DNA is TGTGCCTGGAGTCCGGTGGACACTGAAGCTTTCTTT. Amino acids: CAWSPVDTEAFF.

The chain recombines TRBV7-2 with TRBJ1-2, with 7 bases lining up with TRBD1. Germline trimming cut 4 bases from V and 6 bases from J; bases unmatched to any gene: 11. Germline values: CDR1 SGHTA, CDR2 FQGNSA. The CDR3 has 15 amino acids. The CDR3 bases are TGTGCCAGCAGCTCGGATAATACAGGGGTGGATGGCTACACCTTC. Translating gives CASSSDNTGVDGYTF.

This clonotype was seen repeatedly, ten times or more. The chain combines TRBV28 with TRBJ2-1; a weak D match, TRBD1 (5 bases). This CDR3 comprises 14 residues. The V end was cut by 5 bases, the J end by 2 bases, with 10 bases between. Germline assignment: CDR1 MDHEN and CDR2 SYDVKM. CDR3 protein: CASSPNRPYNEQFF. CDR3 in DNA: TGTGCCAGCAGTCCTAACAGGCCCTACAATGAGCAGTTCTTC.

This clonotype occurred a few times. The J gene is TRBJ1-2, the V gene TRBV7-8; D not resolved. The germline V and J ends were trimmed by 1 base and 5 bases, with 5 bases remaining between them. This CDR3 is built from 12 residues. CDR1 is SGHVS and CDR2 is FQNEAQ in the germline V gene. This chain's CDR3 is CASSLDPYGYTF. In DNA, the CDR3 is TGTGCCAGCAGCTTAGATCCATATGGCTACACCTTC.

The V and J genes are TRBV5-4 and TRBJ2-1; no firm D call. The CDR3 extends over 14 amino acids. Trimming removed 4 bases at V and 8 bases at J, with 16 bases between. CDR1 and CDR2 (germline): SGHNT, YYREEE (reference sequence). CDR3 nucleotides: TGTGCCAGCAGCCCTGGTTACTCCCAGGATGAGCAGTTCTTC. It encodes CASSPGYSQDEQFF.

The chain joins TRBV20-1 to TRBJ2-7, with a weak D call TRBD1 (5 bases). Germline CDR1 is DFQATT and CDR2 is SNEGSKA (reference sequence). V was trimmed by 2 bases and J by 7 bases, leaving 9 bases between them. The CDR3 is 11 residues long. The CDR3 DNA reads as TGCAGTGCTAGACAGGGAATGGAGCAGTACTTC. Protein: CSARQGMEQYF.

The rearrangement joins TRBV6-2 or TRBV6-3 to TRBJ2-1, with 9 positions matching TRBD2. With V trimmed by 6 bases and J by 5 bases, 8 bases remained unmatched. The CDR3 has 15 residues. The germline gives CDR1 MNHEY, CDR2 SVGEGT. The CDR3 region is CASRRELAGNNEQFF. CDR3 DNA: TGTGCCAGCAGGCGAGAGCTAGCGGGAAACAATGAGCAGTTCTTC.

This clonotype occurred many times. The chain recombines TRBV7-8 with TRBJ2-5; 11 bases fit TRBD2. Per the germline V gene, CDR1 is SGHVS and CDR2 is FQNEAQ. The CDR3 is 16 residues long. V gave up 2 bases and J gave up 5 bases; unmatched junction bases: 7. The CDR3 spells CASSLSASGRMETQYF. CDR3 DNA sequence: TGTGCCAGCAGCTTAAGCGCTAGCGGGAGGATGGAGACCCAGTACTTC.

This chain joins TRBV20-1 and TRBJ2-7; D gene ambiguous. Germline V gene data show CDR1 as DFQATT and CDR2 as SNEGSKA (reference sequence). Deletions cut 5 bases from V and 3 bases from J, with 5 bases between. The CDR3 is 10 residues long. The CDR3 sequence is CSALDYEQYF. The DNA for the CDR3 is TGCAGTGCTCTTGACTACGAGCAGTACTTC.

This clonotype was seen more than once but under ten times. This CDR3 is CASSLVWGLVSRNEQFF. The CDR3 nucleotides read TGTGCCAGCAGCTTAGTATGGGGACTAGTAAGTCGCAATGAGCAGTTCTTC. The V and J genes are TRBV7-8 and TRBJ2-1, with 8 bases fitting TRBD2. The V segment lost 1 base and the J segment 6 bases; nucleotides outside the gene matches: 11. This CDR3 comprises 17 residues. CDR1 is SGHVS, CDR2 FQNEAQ, per germline.

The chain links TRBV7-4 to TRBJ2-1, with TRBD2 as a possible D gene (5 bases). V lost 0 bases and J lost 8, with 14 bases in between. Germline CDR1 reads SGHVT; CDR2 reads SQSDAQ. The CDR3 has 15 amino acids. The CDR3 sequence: CASSLALASSDEQFF. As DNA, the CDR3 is TGTGCCAGCAGCTTAGCTCTGGCTAGCAGCGATGAGCAGTTCTTC.

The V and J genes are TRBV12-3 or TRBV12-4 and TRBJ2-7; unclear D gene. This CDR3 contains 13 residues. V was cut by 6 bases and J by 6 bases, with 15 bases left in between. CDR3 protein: CASSPPTGVEQYF. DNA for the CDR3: TGTGCCAGCAGCCCTCCTACCGGCGTCGAGCAGTACTTC.

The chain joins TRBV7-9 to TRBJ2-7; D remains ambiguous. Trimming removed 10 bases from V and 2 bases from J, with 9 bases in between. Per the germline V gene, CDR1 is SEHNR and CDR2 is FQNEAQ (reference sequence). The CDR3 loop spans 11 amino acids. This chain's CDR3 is CATPRTYEQYF. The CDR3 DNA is TGTGCCACCCCACGGACCTACGAGCAGTACTTC.

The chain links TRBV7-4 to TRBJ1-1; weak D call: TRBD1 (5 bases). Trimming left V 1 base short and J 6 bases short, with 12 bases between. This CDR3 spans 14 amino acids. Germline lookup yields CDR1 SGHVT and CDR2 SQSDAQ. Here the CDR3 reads CASSLGVRGPEAFF. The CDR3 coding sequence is TGTGCCAGCAGCTTAGGTGTTAGGGGACCTGAAGCTTTCTTT.

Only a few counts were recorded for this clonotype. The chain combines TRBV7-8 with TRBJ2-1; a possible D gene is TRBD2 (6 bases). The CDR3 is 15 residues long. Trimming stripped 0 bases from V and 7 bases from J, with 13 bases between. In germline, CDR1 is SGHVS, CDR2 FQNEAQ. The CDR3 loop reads CASSLAAGLLNEQFF. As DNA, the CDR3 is TGTGCCAGCAGCTTAGCGGCGGGACTCTTGAATGAGCAGTTCTTC.